This T cell receptor (beta chain) emerged from a study of human T cells and chemical hapten exposure. Each CDR3 protein is one row after TCRdb ran MiXCR on the RACE reads. The data show roughly 380,000 distinct CDR3 sequences, 4.5% to 6% seen once. The time point was: pre-sensitization, week 0. Treatment indicated: therapeutic diphenylcyclopropenone sensitization with weekly scalp DPC. Losses at the gene ends were 5 bases for V and 4 bases for J; bases not matched to a gene: 8. The CDR3 totals 15 residues. CDR1 and CDR2 from the germline V gene are LGHDT and YNNKEL (reference sequence). The clonotype was recovered from a woman in her fifties or sixties with alopecia areata. Some clones in this sample may be carry-over from other donors' samples. The gene calls are TRBV3-1 and TRBJ2-7; 10 bases match TRBD1. Sequencing was performed on whole blood, taken in connection with sensitization to the hapten diphenylcyclopropenone (DPC). CDR3 sequence reads: CASSAGTGDLYEQYF. CDR3 DNA sequence: TGTGCCAGCAGCGCGGGGACAGGGGACTTGTACGAGCAGTACTTC.